The entry that follows covers one T cell receptor beta chain sequence. These data are taken from a study of OX40 agonist ivuxolimab in advanced cancers. TCRdb's table, derived via immunoSEQ multiplex PCR, lists solely in-frame clones and lacks some. The data show 25,000 or so clones, 77% seen once. This CDR3 region has 12 residues. V gave up 6 bases and J gave up 2 bases, with 7 bases separating them. Germline values: CDR1 ENHRY, CDR2 SYGVKD. Sequencing was performed on CD4+ or CD8+ T cells sorted from blood, taken in a trial of the OX40 agonist ivuxolimab. The TCR was taken from an adult with an advanced solid tumor such as melanoma, head and neck, liver or kidney cancer. The chain is built from TRBV10-3 and TRBJ2-5, with D possibly being TRBD2 (6 bases). This chain's CDR3 is CAISGGQETQYF. CDR3 DNA sequence: TGTGCCATCAGCGGGGGTCAAGAGACCCAGTACTTC.